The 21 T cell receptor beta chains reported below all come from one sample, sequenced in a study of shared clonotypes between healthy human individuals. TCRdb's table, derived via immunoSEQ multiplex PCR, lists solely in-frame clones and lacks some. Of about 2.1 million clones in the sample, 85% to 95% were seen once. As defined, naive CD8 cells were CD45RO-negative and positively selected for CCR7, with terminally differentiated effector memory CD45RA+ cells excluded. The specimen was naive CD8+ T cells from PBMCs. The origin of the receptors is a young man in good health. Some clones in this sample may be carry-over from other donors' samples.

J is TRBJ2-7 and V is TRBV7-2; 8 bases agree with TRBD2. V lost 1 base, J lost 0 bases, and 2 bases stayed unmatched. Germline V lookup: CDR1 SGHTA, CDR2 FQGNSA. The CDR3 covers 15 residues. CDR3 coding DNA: TGTGCCAGCAGCTTAGGCGGGAGGCCCTCCTACGAGCAGTACTTC. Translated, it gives CASSLGGRPSYEQYF.

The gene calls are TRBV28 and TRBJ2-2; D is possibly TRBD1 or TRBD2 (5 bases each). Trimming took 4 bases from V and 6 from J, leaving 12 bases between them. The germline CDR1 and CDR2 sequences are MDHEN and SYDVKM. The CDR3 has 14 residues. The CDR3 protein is CASSWDLPPGELFF. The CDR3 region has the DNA TGTGCCAGCAGTTGGGACCTACCCCCCGGGGAGCTGTTTTTT.

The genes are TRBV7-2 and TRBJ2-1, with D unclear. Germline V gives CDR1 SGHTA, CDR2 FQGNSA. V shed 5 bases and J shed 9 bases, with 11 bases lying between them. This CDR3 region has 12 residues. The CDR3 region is CASSPWVGEQFF. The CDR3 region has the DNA TGTGCCAGCAGCCCCTGGGTCGGTGAGCAGTTCTTC.

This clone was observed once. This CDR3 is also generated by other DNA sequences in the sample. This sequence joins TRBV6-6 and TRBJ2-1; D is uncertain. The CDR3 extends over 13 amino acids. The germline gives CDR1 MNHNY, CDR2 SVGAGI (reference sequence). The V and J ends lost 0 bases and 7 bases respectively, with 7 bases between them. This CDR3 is CASSYSWGNEQFF. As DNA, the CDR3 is TGTGCCAGCAGTTACTCTTGGGGAAATGAGCAGTTCTTC.

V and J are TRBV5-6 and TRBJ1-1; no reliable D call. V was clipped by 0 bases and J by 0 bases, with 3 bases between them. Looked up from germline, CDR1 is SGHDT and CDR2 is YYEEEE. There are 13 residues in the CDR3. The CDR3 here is CASSLALNTEAFF. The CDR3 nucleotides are TGTGCCAGCAGCTTGGCGTTGAACACTGAAGCTTTCTTT. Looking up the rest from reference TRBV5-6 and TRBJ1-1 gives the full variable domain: DAGVTQSPTHLIKTRGQQVTLRCSPKSGHDTVSWYQQALGQGPQFIFQYYEEEERQRGNFPDRFSGHQFPNYSSELNVNALLLGDSALYLCASSLALNTEAFFGQGTRLTVV.

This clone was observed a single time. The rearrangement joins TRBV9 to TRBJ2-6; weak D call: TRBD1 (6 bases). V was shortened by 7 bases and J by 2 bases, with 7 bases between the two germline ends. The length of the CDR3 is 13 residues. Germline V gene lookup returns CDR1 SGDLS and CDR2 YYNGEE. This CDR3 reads CASYRAGANVLTF. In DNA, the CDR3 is TGTGCCAGCTACAGGGCTGGGGCCAACGTCCTGACTTTC.

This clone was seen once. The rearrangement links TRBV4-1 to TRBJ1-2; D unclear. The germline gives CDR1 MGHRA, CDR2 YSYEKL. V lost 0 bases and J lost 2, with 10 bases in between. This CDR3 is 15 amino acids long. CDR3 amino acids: CASSQDKGPNYGYTF. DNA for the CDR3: TGCGCCAGCAGCCAAGATAAAGGACCCAACTATGGCTACACCTTC.

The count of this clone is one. The CDR3 loop reads CASSPTGDRTYEQYF. As DNA, the CDR3 is TGTGCCAGCTCACCAACGGGAGACCGAACCTACGAGCAGTACTTC. The chain links TRBV18 to TRBJ2-7; D possibly corresponds to TRBD2 (6 bases). There are 15 residues in the CDR3. Germline V gene sequence: CDR1 KGHSH, CDR2 LQKENI. V shed 2 bases and J shed 2 bases, with 13 bases lying between them.

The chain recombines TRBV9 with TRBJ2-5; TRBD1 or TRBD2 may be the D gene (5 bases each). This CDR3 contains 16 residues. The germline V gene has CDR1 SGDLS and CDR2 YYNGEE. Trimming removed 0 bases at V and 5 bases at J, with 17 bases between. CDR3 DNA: TGTGCCAGCAGCGTAGAGGGACGACCGGAGGTCGAGACCCAGTACTTC. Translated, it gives CASSVEGRPEVETQYF. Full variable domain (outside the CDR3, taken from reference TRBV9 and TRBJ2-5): DSGVTQTPKHLITATGQRVTLRCSPRSGDLSVYWYQQSLDQGLQFLIQYYNGEERAKGNILERFSAQQFPDLHSELNLSSLELGDSALYFCASSVEGRPEVETQYFGPGTRLLVL.

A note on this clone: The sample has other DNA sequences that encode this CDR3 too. CDR3 coding DNA: TGTGCCAGCAGCCCCCGGACGGGGAACACTGAAGCTTTCTTT. This codes for CASSPRTGNTEAFF. The J gene is TRBJ1-1, the V gene TRBV13, with unresolved D. Germline assignment: CDR1 PRHDT and CDR2 FYEKMQ (reference sequence). The CDR3 has 14 amino acids. V lost 5 bases, J lost 1 base, and 11 bases lay in between.

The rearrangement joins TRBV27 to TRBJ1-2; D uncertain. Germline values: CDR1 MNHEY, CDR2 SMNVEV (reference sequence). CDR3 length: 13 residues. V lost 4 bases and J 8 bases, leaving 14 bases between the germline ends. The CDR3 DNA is TGTGCCAGCAGTTCTGGCGGGTTGATGGGCTACACCTTC. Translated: CASSSGGLMGYTF.

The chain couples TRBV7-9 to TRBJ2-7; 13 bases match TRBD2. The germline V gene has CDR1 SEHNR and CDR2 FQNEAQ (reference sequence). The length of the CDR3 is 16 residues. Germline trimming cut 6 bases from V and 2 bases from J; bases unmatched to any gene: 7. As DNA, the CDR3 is TGTGCCAGCAGTGGGACTAGCGGGATGGGGGCCTACGAGCAGTACTTC. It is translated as CASSGTSGMGAYEQYF.

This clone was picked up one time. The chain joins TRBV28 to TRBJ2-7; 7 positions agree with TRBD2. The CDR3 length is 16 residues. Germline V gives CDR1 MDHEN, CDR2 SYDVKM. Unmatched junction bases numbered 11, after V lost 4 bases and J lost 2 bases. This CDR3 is CASSSLRLARPYEQYF. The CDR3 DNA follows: TGTGCCAGCAGTTCACTTAGACTAGCTCGGCCCTACGAGCAGTACTTC. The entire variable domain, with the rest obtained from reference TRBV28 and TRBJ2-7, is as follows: DVKVTQSSRYLVKRTGEKVFLECVQDMDHENMFWYRQDPGLGLRLIYFSYDVKMKEKGDIPEGYSVSREKKERFSLILESASTNQTSMYLCASSSLRLARPYEQYFGPGTRLTVT.

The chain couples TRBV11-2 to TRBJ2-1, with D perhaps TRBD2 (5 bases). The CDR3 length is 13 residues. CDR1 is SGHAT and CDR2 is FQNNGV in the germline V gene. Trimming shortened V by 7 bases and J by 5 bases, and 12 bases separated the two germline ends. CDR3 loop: CASTAGGHNEQFF. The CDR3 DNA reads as TGTGCCAGCACGGCAGGCGGGCACAATGAGCAGTTCTTC. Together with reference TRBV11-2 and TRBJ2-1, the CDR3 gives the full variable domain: EAGVAQSPRYKIIEKRQSVAFWCNPISGHATLYWYQQILGQGPKLLIQFQNNGVVDDSQLPKDRFSAERLKGVDSTLKIQPAKLEDSAVYLCASTAGGHNEQFFGPGTRLTVL.

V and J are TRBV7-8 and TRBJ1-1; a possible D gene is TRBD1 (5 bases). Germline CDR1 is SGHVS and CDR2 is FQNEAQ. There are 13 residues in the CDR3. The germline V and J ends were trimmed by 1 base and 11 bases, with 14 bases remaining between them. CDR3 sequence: CASSLGSEGVAFF. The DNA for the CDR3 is TGTGCCAGCAGCTTAGGGTCAGAAGGGGTTGCTTTCTTT.

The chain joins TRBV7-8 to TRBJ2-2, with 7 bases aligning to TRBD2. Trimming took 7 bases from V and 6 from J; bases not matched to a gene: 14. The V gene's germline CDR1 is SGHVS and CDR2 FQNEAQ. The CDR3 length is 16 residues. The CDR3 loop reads CASKVGWEGLAGELFF. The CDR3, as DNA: TGTGCCAGCAAGGTGGGGTGGGAGGGCCTCGCCGGGGAGCTGTTTTTT.

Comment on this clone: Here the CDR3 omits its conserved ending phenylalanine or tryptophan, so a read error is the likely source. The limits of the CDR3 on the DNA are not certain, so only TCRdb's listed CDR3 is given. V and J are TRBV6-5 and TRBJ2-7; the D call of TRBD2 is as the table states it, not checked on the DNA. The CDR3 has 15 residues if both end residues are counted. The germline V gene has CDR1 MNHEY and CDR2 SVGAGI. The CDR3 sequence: CASSYLGLAGRERFE.

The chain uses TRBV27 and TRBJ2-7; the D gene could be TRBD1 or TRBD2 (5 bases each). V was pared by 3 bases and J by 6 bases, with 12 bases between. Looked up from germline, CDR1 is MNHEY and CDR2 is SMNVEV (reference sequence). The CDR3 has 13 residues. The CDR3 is CASSFPGRGEQYF. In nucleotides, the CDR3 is TGTGCCAGCAGTTTCCCGGGACGGGGCGAGCAGTACTTC.

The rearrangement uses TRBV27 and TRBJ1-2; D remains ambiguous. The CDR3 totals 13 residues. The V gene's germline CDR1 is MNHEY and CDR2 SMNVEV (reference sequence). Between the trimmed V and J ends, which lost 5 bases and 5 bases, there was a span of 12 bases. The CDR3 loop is CASSPPGRYGYTF. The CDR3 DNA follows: TGTGCCAGCAGTCCCCCCGGGAGATATGGCTACACCTTC.

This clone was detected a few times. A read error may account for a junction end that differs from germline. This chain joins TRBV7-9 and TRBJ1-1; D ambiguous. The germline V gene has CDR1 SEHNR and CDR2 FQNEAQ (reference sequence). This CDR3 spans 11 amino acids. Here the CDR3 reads CASRLDTEAFF. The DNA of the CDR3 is TGTGCCAGCAGATTAGACACTGAAGCTTTCTTT.

In DNA, the CDR3 is TGTGCCAGCAGCCCGGACCTTAGGGATGAGCAGTTCTTC. Protein sequence: CASSPDLRDEQFF. The chain joins TRBV7-7 to TRBJ2-1; D unresolved. Germline CDR1 SSHAT, CDR2 FNYEAQ (reference sequence). The CDR3 totals 13 residues. The germline V and J ends were trimmed by 5 bases and 8 bases, with 13 bases remaining between them.